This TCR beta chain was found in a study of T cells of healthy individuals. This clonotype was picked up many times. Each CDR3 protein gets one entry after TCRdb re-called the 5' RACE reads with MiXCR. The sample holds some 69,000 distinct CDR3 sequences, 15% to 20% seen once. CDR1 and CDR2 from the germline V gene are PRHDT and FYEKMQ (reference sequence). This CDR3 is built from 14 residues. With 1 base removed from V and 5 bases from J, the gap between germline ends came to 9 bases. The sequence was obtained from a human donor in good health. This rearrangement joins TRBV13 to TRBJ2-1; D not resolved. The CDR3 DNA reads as TGTGCCAGCAGCTTAGTTATTTACGACAATGAGCAGTTCTTC. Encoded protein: CASSLVIYDNEQFF.